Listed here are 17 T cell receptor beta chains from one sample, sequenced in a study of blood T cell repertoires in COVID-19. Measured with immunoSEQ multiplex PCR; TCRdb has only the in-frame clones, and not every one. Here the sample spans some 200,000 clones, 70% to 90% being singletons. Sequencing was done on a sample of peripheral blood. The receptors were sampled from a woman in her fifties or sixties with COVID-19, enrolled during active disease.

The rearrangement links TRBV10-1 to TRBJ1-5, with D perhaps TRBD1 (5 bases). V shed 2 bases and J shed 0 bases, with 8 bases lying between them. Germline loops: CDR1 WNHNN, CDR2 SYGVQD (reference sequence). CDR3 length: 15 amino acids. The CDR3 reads CASSERRGSNQPQHF. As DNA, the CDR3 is TGCGCCAGCAGTGAGAGAAGGGGTAGCAATCAGCCCCAGCATTTT.

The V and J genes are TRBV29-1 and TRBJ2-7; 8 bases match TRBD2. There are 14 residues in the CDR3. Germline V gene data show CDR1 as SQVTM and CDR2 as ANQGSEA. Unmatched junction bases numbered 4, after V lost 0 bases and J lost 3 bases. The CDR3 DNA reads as TGCAGCGTTGAAGATCGGGCGGGGGGCTACGAGCAGTACTTC. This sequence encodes CSVEDRAGGYEQYF.

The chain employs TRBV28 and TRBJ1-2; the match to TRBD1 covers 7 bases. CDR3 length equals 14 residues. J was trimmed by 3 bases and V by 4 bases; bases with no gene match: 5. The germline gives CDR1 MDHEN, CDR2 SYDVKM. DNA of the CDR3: TGTGCCAGCAGTTCTAGGGGGCGTGACTATGGCTACACCTTC. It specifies CASSSRGRDYGYTF.

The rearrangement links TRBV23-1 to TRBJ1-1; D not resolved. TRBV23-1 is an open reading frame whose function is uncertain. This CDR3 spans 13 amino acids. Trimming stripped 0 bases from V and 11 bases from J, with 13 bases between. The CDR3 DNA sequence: TGCGCCAGCAGTCAATCTACCCAAGGGAGCGCTTTCTTT. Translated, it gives CASSQSTQGSAFF.

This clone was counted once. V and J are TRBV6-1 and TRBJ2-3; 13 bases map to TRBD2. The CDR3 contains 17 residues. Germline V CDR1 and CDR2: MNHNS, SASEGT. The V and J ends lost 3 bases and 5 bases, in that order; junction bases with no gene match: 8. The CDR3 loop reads CASSDPLAGGLGDTQYF. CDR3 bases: TGTGCCAGCAGTGACCCACTAGCGGGAGGGCTGGGAGATACGCAGTATTTT.

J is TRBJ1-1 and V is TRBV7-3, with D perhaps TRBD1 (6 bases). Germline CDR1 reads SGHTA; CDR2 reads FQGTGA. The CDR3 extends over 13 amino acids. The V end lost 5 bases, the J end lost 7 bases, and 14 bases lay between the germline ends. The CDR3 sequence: CASSPIIGGEAFF. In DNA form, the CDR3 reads TGTGCCAGCAGCCCCATTATAGGGGGTGAAGCTTTCTTT.

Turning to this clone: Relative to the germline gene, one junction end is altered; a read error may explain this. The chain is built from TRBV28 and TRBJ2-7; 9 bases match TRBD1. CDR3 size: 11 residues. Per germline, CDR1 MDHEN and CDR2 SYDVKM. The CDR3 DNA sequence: TGTGCCAGCAGTTTCCGGGACAGGGATTCTTTC. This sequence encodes CASSFRDRDSF.

This CDR3 is CASSSSPGDWEQYF. The CDR3 DNA reads TGTGCCAGCAGCTCCTCTCCCGGAGATTGGGAGCAGTACTTC. The V and J genes are TRBV5-4 and TRBJ2-7; D remains unclear. Germline V gene sequence: CDR1 SGHNT, CDR2 YYREEE (reference sequence). The CDR3 runs to 14 residues. V was trimmed by 3 bases and J by 7 bases, leaving 17 bases between them.

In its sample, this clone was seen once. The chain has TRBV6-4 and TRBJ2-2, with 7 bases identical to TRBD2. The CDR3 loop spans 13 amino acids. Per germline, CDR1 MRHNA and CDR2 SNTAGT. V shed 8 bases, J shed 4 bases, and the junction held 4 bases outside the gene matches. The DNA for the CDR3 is TGTGCCAGCGGCCTAGCGGCCACCGGGGAGCTGTTTTTT. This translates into CASGLAATGELFF.

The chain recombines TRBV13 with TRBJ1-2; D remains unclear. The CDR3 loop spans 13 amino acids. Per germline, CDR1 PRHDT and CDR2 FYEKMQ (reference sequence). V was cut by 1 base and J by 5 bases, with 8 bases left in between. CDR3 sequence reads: CASSLESGYGYTF. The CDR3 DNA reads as TGTGCCAGCAGCTTAGAGTCCGGGTATGGCTACACCTTC.

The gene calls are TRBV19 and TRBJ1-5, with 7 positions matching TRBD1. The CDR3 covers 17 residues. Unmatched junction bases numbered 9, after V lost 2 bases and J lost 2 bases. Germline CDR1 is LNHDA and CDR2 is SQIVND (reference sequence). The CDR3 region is CASSISRGHEGNQPQHF. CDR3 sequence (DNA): TGTGCCAGTAGTATATCAAGGGGGCATGAGGGCAATCAGCCCCAGCATTTT.

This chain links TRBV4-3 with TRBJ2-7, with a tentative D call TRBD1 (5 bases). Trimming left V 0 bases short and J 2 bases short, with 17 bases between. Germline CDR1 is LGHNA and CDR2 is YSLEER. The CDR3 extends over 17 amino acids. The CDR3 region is CASSQDPAGQGTYEQYF. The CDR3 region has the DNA TGCGCCAGCAGCCAAGATCCCGCCGGGCAGGGTACCTACGAGCAGTACTTC.

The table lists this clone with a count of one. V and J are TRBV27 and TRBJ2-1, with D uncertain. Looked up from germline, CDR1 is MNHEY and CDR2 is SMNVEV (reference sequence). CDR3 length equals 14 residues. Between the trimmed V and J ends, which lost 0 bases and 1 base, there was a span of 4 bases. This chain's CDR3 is CASSLSTSYNEQFF. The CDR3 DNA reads TGTGCCAGCAGTTTATCGACTTCCTACAATGAGCAGTTCTTC.

As DNA, the CDR3 is TGTGCCAGTAGTAGAAGGGCGGGACAGCGATCCAACTATGGCTACACCTTC. Its translation: CASSRRAGQRSNYGYTF. The chain has TRBV19 and TRBJ1-2; 7 nucleotides match TRBD1. The CDR3 has 17 amino acids. V dropped 4 bases and J dropped 2; count of bases not matched to a gene: 13. CDR1 LNHDA and CDR2 SQIVND come from the germline V gene (reference sequence).

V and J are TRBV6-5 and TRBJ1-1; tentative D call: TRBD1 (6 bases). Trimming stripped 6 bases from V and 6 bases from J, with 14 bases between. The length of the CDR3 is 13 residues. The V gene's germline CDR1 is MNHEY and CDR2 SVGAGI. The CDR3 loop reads CASRPQGRPEAFF. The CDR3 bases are TGTGCCAGCAGGCCACAGGGAAGGCCTGAAGCTTTCTTT.

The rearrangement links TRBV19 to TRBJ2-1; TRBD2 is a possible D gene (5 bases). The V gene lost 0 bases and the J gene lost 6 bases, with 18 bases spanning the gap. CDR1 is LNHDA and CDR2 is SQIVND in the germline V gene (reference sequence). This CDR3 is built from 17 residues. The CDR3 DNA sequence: TGTGCCAGTAGTATAGATTGGGAGACCAGAGAGTCCAATGAGCAGTTCTTC. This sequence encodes CASSIDWETRESNEQFF.

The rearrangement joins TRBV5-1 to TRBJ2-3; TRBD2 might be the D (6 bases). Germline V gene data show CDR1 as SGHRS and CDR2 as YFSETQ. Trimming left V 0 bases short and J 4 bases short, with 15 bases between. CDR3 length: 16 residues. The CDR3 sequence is CASSLARSGNPDTQYF. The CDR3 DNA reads TGCGCCAGCAGCTTGGCCCGTAGCGGCAACCCAGATACGCAGTATTTT.